The clone carrying this T cell receptor beta chain was recorded at least ten times. This specimen comes from a study of T cell repertoires in cytomegalovirus infection. V was shortened by 3 bases and J by 3 bases, with 29 bases between the two germline ends. This CDR3 comprises 20 residues. Germline lookup yields CDR1 SGHTA and CDR2 FQGNSA. TCRdb called the reads again in MiXCR, with one record for every CDR3 protein. The table shows some 250,000 distinct CDR3 sequences, with 9.1% occurring only once. The sequenced sample consisted of PBMCs. The origin of this receptor is a human donor in good health (CMV status not recorded). Some clones in this sample may be carry-over from other donors' samples. The chain links TRBV7-2 to TRBJ2-5, with D possibly matching TRBD1 (6 bases). CDR3 in DNA: TGTGCCAGCAGCTTGCAAGCCGGAATCGGACAGAACGGGGCGAAAGAGACCCAGTACTTC. It translates to CASSLQAGIGQNGAKETQYF.